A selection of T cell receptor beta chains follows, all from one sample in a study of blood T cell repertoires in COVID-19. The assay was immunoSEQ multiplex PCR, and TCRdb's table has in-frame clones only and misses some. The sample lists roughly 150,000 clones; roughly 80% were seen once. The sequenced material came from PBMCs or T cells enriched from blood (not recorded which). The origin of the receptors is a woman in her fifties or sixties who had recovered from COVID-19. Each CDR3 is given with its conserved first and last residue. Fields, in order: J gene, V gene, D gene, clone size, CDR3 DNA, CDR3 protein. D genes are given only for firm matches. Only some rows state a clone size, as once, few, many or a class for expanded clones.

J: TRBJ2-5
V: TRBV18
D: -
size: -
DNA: TGTGCCAGCTCACCTGGGCAGAAAGAGACCCAGTACTTC
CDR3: CASSPGQKETQYF

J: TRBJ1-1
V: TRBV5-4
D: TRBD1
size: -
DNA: TGTGCCAGCAGCACCAGGGGGGACGCTGAAGCTTTCTTT
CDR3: CASSTRGDAEAFF

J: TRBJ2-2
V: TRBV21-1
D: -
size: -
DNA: TGTGCCAGCAGCAAAGTTTCCAAGCGGGGAAACACCGGGGAGCTGTTTTTT
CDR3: CASSKVSKRGNTGELFF

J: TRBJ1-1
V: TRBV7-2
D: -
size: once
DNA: TGTGCCAGCAGCTTATCGAGTGGTCAGGCTGAAGCTTTCTTT
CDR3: CASSLSSGQAEAFF

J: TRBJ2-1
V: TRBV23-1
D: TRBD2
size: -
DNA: TGCGCCAGCAGTCAACCGGGGGGGATTTACAATGAGCAGTTCTTC
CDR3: CASSQPGGIYNEQFF

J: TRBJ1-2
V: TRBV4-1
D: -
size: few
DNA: TGCGCCAGCAGCCAAGCCCAGGGAATCGGACAGTATGGCTACACCTTC
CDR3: CASSQAQGIGQYGYTF

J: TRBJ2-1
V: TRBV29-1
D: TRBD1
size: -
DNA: TGCAGCGGGACAGGGCCCAGCTCCTACAATGAGCAGTTCTTC
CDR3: CSGTGPSSYNEQFF

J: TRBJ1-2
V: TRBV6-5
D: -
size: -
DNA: TGTGCCAGCAGTTACTCGGCAGGGAATGGCTACACCTTC
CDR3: CASSYSAGNGYTF

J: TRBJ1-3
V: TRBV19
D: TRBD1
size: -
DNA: TGTGCCAGTAGTCCGCGGGACAGCTCCGGAAACACCATATATTTT
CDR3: CASSPRDSSGNTIYF

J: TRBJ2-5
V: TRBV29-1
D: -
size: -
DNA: TGCAGCGTCTATGAGGCCGGCGAAGAGACCCAGTACTTC
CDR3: CSVYEAGEETQYF

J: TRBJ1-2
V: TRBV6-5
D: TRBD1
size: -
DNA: TGTGCCAGCAGTTACTCAACGGGACAGGGTAATGGCTACACCTTC
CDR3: CASSYSTGQGNGYTF

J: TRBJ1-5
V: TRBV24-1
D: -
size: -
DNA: TGTGCCACCAACCCCATCGGGGAGTGGGGACAGCCCCAGCATTTT
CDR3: CATNPIGEWGQPQHF

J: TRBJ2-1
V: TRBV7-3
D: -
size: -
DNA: TGTGCCAGCAGCTTGACTGCTCTTAGCTCCTACAATGAGCAGTTCTTC
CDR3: CASSLTALSSYNEQFF

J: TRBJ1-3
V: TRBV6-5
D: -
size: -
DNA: TGTGCCACAAGAAAGGGACACGCAGGAACCATATATTTT
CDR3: CATRKGHAGTIYF

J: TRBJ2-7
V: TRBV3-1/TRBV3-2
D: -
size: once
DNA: TGTGCCAGCAGCCAAGGAGGAACCTACGAGCAGTACTTC
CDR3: CASSQGGTYEQYF

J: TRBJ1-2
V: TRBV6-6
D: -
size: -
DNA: TGTGCCAGCAAACAGCAAGCTAACTATGGCTACACCTTC
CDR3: CASKQQANYGYTF

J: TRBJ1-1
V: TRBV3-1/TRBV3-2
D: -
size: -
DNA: TGTGCCAGCAGCCAAGAAGACACTTTGAACACTGAAGCTTTCTTT
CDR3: CASSQEDTLNTEAFF

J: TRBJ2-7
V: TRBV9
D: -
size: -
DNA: TGTGCCAGCAGCGTAGCCCAGGGCTACGAGCAGTACTTC
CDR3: CASSVAQGYEQYF

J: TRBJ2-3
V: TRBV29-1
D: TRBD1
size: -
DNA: TGCAGCGTTGGAGGGGGACAGGGGCCATCAGATACGCAGTATTTT
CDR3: CSVGGGQGPSDTQYF

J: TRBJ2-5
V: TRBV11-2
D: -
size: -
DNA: TGTGCCAGCAGCTCGGGACTGCCAAAGCAAGAGACCCAGTACTTC
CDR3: CASSSGLPKQETQYF

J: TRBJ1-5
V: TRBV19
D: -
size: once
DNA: TGTGCCAGCCTCAGGGTCGGTGGCAATCAGCCCCAGCATTTT
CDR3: CASLRVGGNQPQHF

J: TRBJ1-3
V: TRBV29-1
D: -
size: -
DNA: TGCAGCGTGGGCGGGGGGCAAGGAAACACCATATATTTT
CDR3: CSVGGGQGNTIYF

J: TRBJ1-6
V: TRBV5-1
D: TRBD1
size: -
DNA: TGCGCCAGCAGCTGGACAGGGCTGATTAGTAATTCACCCCTCCACTTT
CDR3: CASSWTGLISNSPLHF

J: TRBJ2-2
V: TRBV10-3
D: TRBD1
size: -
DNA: TGTGCCATCAGTTCCCGGACAGGGTCCGCCGGGGAGCTGTTTTTT
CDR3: CAISSRTGSAGELFF

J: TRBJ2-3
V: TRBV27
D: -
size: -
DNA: TGTGCCAGCAGTTTATCGGGACTCAAAGATACGCAGTATTTT
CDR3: CASSLSGLKDTQYF

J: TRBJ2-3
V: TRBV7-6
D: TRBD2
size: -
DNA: TGTGCCAGCAGCTTAGGACTAGCGGGCAGCACAGATACGCAGTATTTT
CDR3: CASSLGLAGSTDTQYF

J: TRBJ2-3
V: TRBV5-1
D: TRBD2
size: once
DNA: TGCGCCAGCAGCTTGGGGGCCCTAGCGGGGAGCACAGATACGCAGTATTTT
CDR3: CASSLGALAGSTDTQYF

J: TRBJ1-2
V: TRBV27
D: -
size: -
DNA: TGTGCCAGCAGTTTATTCGGCGGCGAGGGTAGTGGCTACACCTTC
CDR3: CASSLFGGEGSGYTF

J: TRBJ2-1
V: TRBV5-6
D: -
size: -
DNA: TGTGCCAGCAGCTACCTAGCTTCTGAGCAGTTCTTC
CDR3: CASSYLASEQFF

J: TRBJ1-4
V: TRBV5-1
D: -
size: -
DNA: TGCGCCAGCAGCTTCAGGAATGAAAAACTGTTTTTT
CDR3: CASSFRNEKLFF

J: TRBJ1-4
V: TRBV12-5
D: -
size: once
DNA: TGTGCTAGTGGTTTCCCCCAGGGTCATGCTCGGGAAAAACTGTTTTTT
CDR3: CASGFPQGHAREKLFF

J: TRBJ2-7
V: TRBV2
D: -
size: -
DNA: TGTGCCAGCCTACCACAGGTAGGGGAGCAGTACTTC
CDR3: CASLPQVGEQYF

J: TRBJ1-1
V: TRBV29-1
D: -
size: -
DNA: TGCAGCGTGGTTTCGACAGCTATGAACACTGAAGCTTTCTTT
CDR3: CSVVSTAMNTEAFF

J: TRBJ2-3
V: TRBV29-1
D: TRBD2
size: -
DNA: TGCAGCGTTGATCCAGCGGGGGGGCCAGCAGATACGCAGTATTTT
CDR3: CSVDPAGGPADTQYF

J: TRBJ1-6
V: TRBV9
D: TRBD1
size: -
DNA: TGTGCCAGCAGCGTAGGGGACAGGGTTTCACCCCTCCACTTT
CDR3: CASSVGDRVSPLHF

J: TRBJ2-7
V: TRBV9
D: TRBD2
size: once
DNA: TGTGCCAGCAGCGTAGGGACTAGCGGGGGGGCCTACGAGCAGTACTTC
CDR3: CASSVGTSGGAYEQYF

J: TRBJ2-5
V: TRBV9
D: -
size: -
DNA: TGTGCCAGCAGCGGAGGACTGGGGAAAGAGACCCAGTACTTC
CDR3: CASSGGLGKETQYF

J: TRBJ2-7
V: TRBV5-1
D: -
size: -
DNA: TGCGCCAGCAGAACAGGGAGGGACTCCTACGAGCAGTACTTC
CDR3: CASRTGRDSYEQYF

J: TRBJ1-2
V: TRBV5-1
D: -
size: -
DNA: TGCGCCAGCAGCCCGGGGAGGTCGATAAGCTATGGCTACACCTTC
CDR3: CASSPGRSISYGYTF

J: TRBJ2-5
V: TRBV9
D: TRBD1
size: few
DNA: TGTGCCAGCAGCACCCGGACAGGGAGCCTCCAAGAGACCCAGTACTTC
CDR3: CASSTRTGSLQETQYF

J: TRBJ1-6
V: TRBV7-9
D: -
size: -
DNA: TGTGCCAGCAGCTCCACAGGCGTGAGCTCCTATAATTCACCCCTCCACTTT
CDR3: CASSSTGVSSYNSPLHF

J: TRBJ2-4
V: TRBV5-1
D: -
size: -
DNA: TGCGCCAGCAGCTTGGCGGGGGAGGTGGTCATTCAGTACTTC
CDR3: CASSLAGEVVIQYF

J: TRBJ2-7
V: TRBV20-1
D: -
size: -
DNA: TGCAGTGCTACTGACAGGTACGAGCAGTACTTC
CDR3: CSATDRYEQYF

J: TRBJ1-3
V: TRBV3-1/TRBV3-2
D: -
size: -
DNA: TGTGCCAGCAGCCAACGGGAGCGGGGAAACACCATATATTTT
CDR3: CASSQRERGNTIYF

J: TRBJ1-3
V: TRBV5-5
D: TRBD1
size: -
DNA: TGTGCCAGCAGCGGGGAGACAGGGGTCTCTGGAAACACCATATATTTT
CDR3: CASSGETGVSGNTIYF

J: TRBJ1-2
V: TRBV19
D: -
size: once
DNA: TGTGCCAGTAGTATTTTGGACAGCCCTTTTTCTAACTATGGCTACACCTTC
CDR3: CASSILDSPFSNYGYTF

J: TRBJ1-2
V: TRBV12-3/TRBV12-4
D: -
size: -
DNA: TGTGCCAGCAGTCTCGGACAGAGCTATGGCTACACCTTC
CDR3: CASSLGQSYGYTF

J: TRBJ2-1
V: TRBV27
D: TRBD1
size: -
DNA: TGTGCCAGCAGTTTATCCATACAGGGGGCGCTTTTTGACAATGAGCAGTTCTTC
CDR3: CASSLSIQGALFDNEQFF

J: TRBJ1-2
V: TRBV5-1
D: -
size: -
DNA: TGCGCCAGCAGCTTGGATCCAAATTATGGCTACACCTTC
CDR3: CASSLDPNYGYTF

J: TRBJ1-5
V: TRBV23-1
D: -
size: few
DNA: TGCGCCAGCAGTCTAGACAGGTTCAATCAGCCCCAGCATTTT
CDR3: CASSLDRFNQPQHF

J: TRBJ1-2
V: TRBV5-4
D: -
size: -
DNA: TGTGCCAGCAGCTTGAGGGAGGGGGGCTACACCTTC
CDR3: CASSLREGGYTF

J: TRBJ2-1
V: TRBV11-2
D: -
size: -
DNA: TGTGCCAGCAGCTTATTCCGGGGGAGTGATAATGAGCAGTTCTTC
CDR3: CASSLFRGSDNEQFF

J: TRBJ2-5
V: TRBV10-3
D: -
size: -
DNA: TGTGCCATCAGTGAGGGGTACGTGGCACGGGGGCAAGAGACCCAGTACTTC
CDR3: CAISEGYVARGQETQYF

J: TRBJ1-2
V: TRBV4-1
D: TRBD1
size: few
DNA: TGCGCCAGCAGCCAAGGGGCGGGGACAGGGCTTAACTATGGCTACACCTTC
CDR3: CASSQGAGTGLNYGYTF

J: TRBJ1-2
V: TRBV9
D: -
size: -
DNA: TGTGCCAGCAGCGTATGGGGAAGCACGACAGCGAACTATGGCTACACCTTC
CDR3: CASSVWGSTTANYGYTF

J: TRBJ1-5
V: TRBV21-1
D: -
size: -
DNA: TGTGCCAGCGGGACAGGGTGCAATCAGCCCCAGCATTTT
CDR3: CASGTGCNQPQHF

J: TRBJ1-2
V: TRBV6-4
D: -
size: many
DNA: TGTGCCAGCAGTGACTCTTATTTGTCTCCTGGCTACACCTTC
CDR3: CASSDSYLSPGYTF

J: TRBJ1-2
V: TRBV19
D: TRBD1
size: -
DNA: TGTGCCAGTAGTATAATAACAGGGGGCAAAATGACCGGCTACACCTTC
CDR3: CASSIITGGKMTGYTF

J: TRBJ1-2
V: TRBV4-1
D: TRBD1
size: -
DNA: TGCGCCAGCAGCTTCCGGGACAGGGGCGAAATCTATGGCTACACCTTC
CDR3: CASSFRDRGEIYGYTF